The 30 T cell receptor beta chains below come from one sample, sequenced in a study of cytomegalovirus exposure and HLA in healthy donors. Both 60 Vbeta primers and 13 Jbeta primers went into the PCR. The method was immunoSEQ multiplex PCR; TCRdb's version includes in-frame clones alone and lacks a portion of them. The sample includes roughly 100,000 clones, around 82% seen only once; the top ten take more than 1.5%. The sequenced sample was PBMCs. These receptors were collected from a man in his fifties or sixties in good health and CMV-seronegative.

The genes are TRBV6-5 and TRBJ2-2; 8 nucleotides line up with TRBD2. The CDR3 has 16 amino acids. Losses at the gene ends were 0 bases for V and 7 bases for J; bases not matched to a gene: 7. The V gene's germline CDR1 is MNHEY and CDR2 SVGAGI. DNA for the CDR3: TGTGCCAGCAGTTACTCGAGGGTCACTAGCGGCGGGGAGCTGTTTTTT. This gives the protein CASSYSRVTSGGELFF.

The gene calls are TRBV5-4 and TRBJ2-3; 9 bases are shared with TRBD1. This CDR3 comprises 15 residues. The J segment lost 9 bases and the V segment lost 4 bases, leaving 12 bases of the junction unmatched. Germline V CDR1 and CDR2: SGHNT, YYREEE (reference sequence). The CDR3 nucleotides read TGTGCCAGCAGCCTTGTGGGCGGTACAGGGGGCACGCAGTATTTT. As protein: CASSLVGGTGGTQYF.

This clone appeared a single time. This chain links TRBV28 with TRBJ1-3; D call uncertain. Between the trimmed V and J ends, which lost 5 bases and 0 bases, there was a span of 14 bases. This CDR3 is 16 amino acids long. Germline CDR1 MDHEN, CDR2 SYDVKM. In nucleotides, the CDR3 is TGTGCCAGCAGTACCTCGGACTTCGGCTCTGGAAACACCATATATTTT. This gives the protein CASSTSDFGSGNTIYF.

The sample holds a few counts of this clone. V gene TRBV6-4 combines with J gene TRBJ2-6; D is perhaps TRBD1 (5 bases). V lost 6 bases to trimming and J lost 0 bases, with 15 bases between them. Germline CDR1 reads MRHNA; CDR2 reads SNTAGT. The CDR3 extends over 17 amino acids. CDR3: CASSRAPPSSGANVLTF. CDR3 sequence (DNA): TGTGCCAGCAGCAGGGCCCCACCTAGCTCTGGGGCCAACGTCCTGACTTTC.

This clone was observed once. The V gene is TRBV27, the J gene TRBJ1-2; TRBD1 is a possible D gene (5 bases). The V and J ends lost 6 bases and 7 bases respectively, with 18 bases between them. Germline V lookup: CDR1 MNHEY, CDR2 SMNVEV (reference sequence). The CDR3 loop spans 14 amino acids. The CDR3 is CASRTSGPGGGYTF. For the CDR3, the DNA is TGTGCCAGCAGAACATCCGGGCCGGGGGGTGGCTACACCTTC.

This chain links TRBV7-3 with TRBJ2-2; 8 bases line up with TRBD1. The CDR3 has 15 amino acids. The V gene's germline CDR1 is SGHTA and CDR2 FQGTGA. Trimming took 4 bases from V and 4 from J; bases not matched to a gene: 5. The chain's CDR3 is CASSSGQGATGELFF. The CDR3 DNA reads as TGTGCCAGCAGCTCCGGACAGGGAGCCACCGGGGAGCTGTTTTTT.

This clone has a handful of counts. The chain couples TRBV5-4 to TRBJ2-5, with 7 bases lining up with TRBD1. Germline-derived CDR1 and CDR2 are SGHNT and YYREEE (reference sequence). CDR3 length: 14 amino acids. Trimming took 5 bases from V and 3 from J; bases not matched to a gene: 7. CDR3: CASSEIGTEETQYF. The CDR3 nucleotides are TGTGCCAGCAGTGAAATCGGGACAGAAGAGACCCAGTACTTC.

This chain joins TRBV15 and TRBJ2-5; a possible D gene is TRBD2 (6 bases). Germline assignment: CDR1 LNHNV and CDR2 YYDKDF (reference sequence). Trimming left V 1 base short and J 2 bases short, with 20 bases between. The CDR3 has 18 residues. The CDR3 DNA follows: TGTGCCACCAGCAGAGGAAGGCTAGCGTCTGGAAATCAAGAGACCCAGTACTTC. It yields the protein CATSRGRLASGNQETQYF.

The chain employs TRBV5-1 and TRBJ1-1, with D possibly being TRBD1 (6 bases). CDR1 is SGHRS and CDR2 is YFSETQ in the germline V gene. Between the trimmed V and J ends, which lost 0 bases and 4 bases, there was a span of 13 bases. This CDR3 spans 15 amino acids. CDR3 amino acids: CASSLGSLGGTEAFF. CDR3 bases: TGCGCCAGCAGCTTGGGGTCTTTAGGGGGCACTGAAGCTTTCTTT.

The V gene is TRBV5-4, the J gene TRBJ2-7; 7 nucleotides agree with TRBD1. With V trimmed by 3 bases and J by 7 bases, 10 bases remained unmatched. The CDR3 length is 14 residues. The V gene's germline CDR1 is SGHNT and CDR2 YYREEE (reference sequence). The CDR3 bases are TGTGCCAGCAGCTCGGGACAGCCACCTAGAGAGCAGTACTTC. Its translation is CASSSGQPPREQYF.

This clone was observed once. The chain joins TRBV30 to TRBJ2-1, with a tentative D call TRBD1 (5 bases). Germline V CDR1 and CDR2: GTSNPN, SVGIG (reference sequence). V lost 0 bases, J lost 5 bases, and 11 bases lay in between. CDR3 length: 14 residues. CDR3 sequence: CAWSVMGPHNEQFF. The CDR3 DNA reads TGTGCCTGGAGTGTAATGGGGCCCCACAATGAGCAGTTCTTC.

The chain combines TRBV30 with TRBJ1-6, with D possibly TRBD1 on 6 matching bases. The CDR3 loop spans 14 amino acids. Trimming took off 0 bases at V and 9 bases at J, with 12 bases between the two ends. The germline CDR1 and CDR2 sequences are GTSNPN and SVGIG (reference sequence). The CDR3 loop reads CAWSVEQGGSPLHF. CDR3 bases: TGTGCCTGGAGTGTGGAACAGGGTGGTTCACCCCTCCACTTT.

The chain recombines TRBV7-2 with TRBJ2-1, with TRBD1 matching over 9 bases. The CDR3 covers 15 residues. The J segment lost 1 base and the V segment lost 6 bases, leaving 4 bases of the junction unmatched. CDR1 and CDR2 (germline): SGHTA, FQGNSA. This chain's CDR3 is CASRPGTGSYNEQFF. The DNA for the CDR3 is TGTGCCAGCAGACCCGGGACAGGGTCCTACAATGAGCAGTTCTTC.

In this sample, this clone turned up a few times. The gene calls are TRBV7-3 and TRBJ1-1; D is perhaps TRBD1 (5 bases). The CDR3 covers 13 residues. Germline lookup yields CDR1 SGHTA and CDR2 FQGTGA. V lost 5 bases and J lost 3, with 10 bases in between. CDR3 sequence (DNA): TGTGCCAGCAGCCTGGGGGAGGACACTGAAGCTTTCTTT. It codes for CASSLGEDTEAFF.

This sequence joins TRBV7-9 and TRBJ1-6; 9 positions match TRBD1. Trimming removed 4 bases from V and 7 bases from J; junction bases left unmatched: 2. The CDR3 is 14 residues long. Germline-derived CDR1 and CDR2 are SEHNR and FQNEAQ (reference sequence). The CDR3 protein is CASSWDRANSPLHF. The CDR3 region has the DNA TGTGCCAGCAGCTGGGACAGGGCCAATTCACCCCTCCACTTT. Full variable domain (remainder filled in from reference TRBV7-9 and TRBJ1-6): DTGVSQNPRHKITKRGQNVTFRCDPISEHNRLYWYRQTLGQGPEFLTYFQNEAQLEKSRLLSDRFSAERPKGSFSTLEIQRTEQGDSAMYLCASSWDRANSPLHFGNGTRLTVT.

This chain joins TRBV11-2 and TRBJ2-1; D is possibly TRBD1 (6 bases). V was clipped by 4 bases and J by 8 bases, with 9 bases between them. Germline CDR1 SGHAT, CDR2 FQNNGV. The CDR3 sequence is 12 residues long. The CDR3 protein is CASSSQGYEQFF. The CDR3 region has the DNA TGTGCCAGCAGCTCCCAGGGGTATGAGCAGTTCTTC.

This clone occurred a few times. The V gene is TRBV5-1, the J gene TRBJ2-1; 14 bases map to TRBD2. Trimming took 4 bases from V and 8 from J; bases not matched to a gene: 5. Germline lookup yields CDR1 SGHRS and CDR2 YFSETQ. The CDR3 has 15 residues. The CDR3 sequence is CASSPGLAGVDEQFF. The CDR3 bases are TGCGCCAGCAGCCCGGGACTAGCGGGGGTCGATGAGCAGTTCTTC.

This chain joins TRBV6-5 and TRBJ1-2; the D gene is possibly TRBD1 (5 bases). The CDR3 loop spans 11 amino acids. The germline gives CDR1 MNHEY, CDR2 SVGAGI. Trimming left V 7 bases short and J 4 bases short, with 7 bases between. This CDR3 reads CASKTVYGYTF. In DNA form, the CDR3 reads TGTGCCAGCAAGACAGTCTATGGCTACACCTTC.

In DNA, the CDR3 is TGTGCCAGCAGCTTAGAACAGGGACTACGCGAAGCTTTCTTT. Amino acids: CASSLEQGLREAFF. The chain carries TRBV11-2 and TRBJ1-1, with D perhaps TRBD1 (6 bases). Per germline, CDR1 SGHAT and CDR2 FQNNGV. The CDR3 runs to 14 residues. With 0 bases removed from V and 8 bases from J, the gap between germline ends came to 13 bases.

The CDR3 protein is CASSSRGLKNTEAFF. CDR3 coding DNA: TGTGCCAGCAGCTCTCGGGGACTGAAGAACACTGAAGCTTTCTTT. The V and J genes are TRBV9 and TRBJ1-1; D perhaps matches TRBD1 (5 bases). The CDR3 is 15 amino acids. CDR1 SGDLS and CDR2 YYNGEE come from the germline V gene. V shed 4 bases and J shed 1 base, with 14 bases lying between them.

The chain carries TRBV4-3 and TRBJ1-2, with D hard to call. V shed 0 bases and J shed 7 bases, with 12 bases lying between them. Germline CDR1 and CDR2: LGHNA and YSLEER. The CDR3 extends over 14 amino acids. The CDR3, as DNA: TGCGCCAGCAGCCAAGATCGGTCAGGAAGTGGCTACACCTTC. Protein sequence: CASSQDRSGSGYTF.

Comments on this clone: A junction boundary mismatches the germline segment, possibly from a read error. The chain joins TRBV7-2 to TRBJ2-3, with 7 nucleotides matching TRBD1. Looked up from germline, CDR1 is SGHTA and CDR2 is FQGNSA. The CDR3 is 13 residues long. CDR3 in DNA: TGTGCCAGCAGCTTAGCGAGGCAGGGGGACCTTTCTTTT. The encoded protein is CASSLARQGDLSF.

The genes are TRBV28 and TRBJ1-3; D remains unclear. Germline V lookup: CDR1 MDHEN, CDR2 SYDVKM. Trimming cost V 5 bases and J 1 base, with 9 bases left between them. The CDR3 has 14 amino acids. Here the CDR3 DNA reads TGTGCCAGCAGTCTTCGGTCTTCTGGAAACACCATATATTTT. It is translated as CASSLRSSGNTIYF.

This clone was seen once. The V and J genes are TRBV6-9 and TRBJ2-4, with 7 bases fitting TRBD1. The V gene end was trimmed by 11 bases and the J gene end by 3 bases; junction bases not matched to a gene: 10. Germline values: CDR1 MNHGY, CDR2 SVAAGI. The CDR3 spans 14 residues. The CDR3 nucleotides are TGTGCCGGTACAGGGGCCCGAGGCAAAAACATTCAGTACTTC. It yields the protein CAGTGARGKNIQYF.

The V and J genes are TRBV2 and TRBJ2-7, with 15 bases aligning to TRBD2. J was trimmed by 4 bases and V by 8 bases; bases with no gene match: 12. CDR1 and CDR2 from the germline V gene are SNHLY and FYNNEI. CDR3 length equals 17 residues. For the CDR3, the DNA is TGTGCCAGCGCCGGGACTAGCGGGGGGACATCTCTTTACGAGCAGTACTTC. Its protein product is CASAGTSGGTSLYEQYF.

This clone was seen a single time. The chain joins TRBV5-1 to TRBJ1-1, with 7 bases matching TRBD1. This CDR3 comprises 15 residues. V was clipped by 4 bases and J by 6 bases; unmatched bases: 12. Germline V gives CDR1 SGHRS, CDR2 YFSETQ. The CDR3 nucleotides are TGCGCCAGCAGCCCCTGGGAAGAGGGGGCCTCTGAAGCTTTCTTT. This codes for CASSPWEEGASEAFF.

The rearrangement joins TRBV19 to TRBJ2-7; weak D call: TRBD1 (6 bases). The V and J ends lost 7 bases and 5 bases respectively, with 21 bases between them. The CDR3 runs 15 residues. The germline CDR1 and CDR2 sequences are LNHDA and SQIVND (reference sequence). The chain's CDR3 is CASNQGDVGADEQYF. Written as DNA, the CDR3 is TGTGCCAGTAATCAAGGGGATGTGGGGGCAGACGAGCAGTACTTC.

The chain uses TRBV6-5 and TRBJ2-7, with D perhaps matching TRBD2 (6 bases). CDR1 and CDR2 (germline): MNHEY, SVGAGI. This CDR3 spans 15 amino acids. V lost 2 bases, J lost 2 bases, and 13 bases lay in between. DNA for the CDR3: TGTGCCAGCAGTTACGGTGCGGGGATACCCTACGAGCAGTACGTC. It encodes CASSYGAGIPYEQYV.

V gene TRBV9 combines with J gene TRBJ1-4, with D maybe TRBD1 (5 bases). Trimming cost V 0 bases and J 8 bases, with 14 bases left between them. This CDR3 has 15 residues. Looked up from germline, CDR1 is SGDLS and CDR2 is YYNGEE. The CDR3 region has the DNA TGTGCCAGCAGCGTAGGGATAGGGGAGGAGGAAAAACTGTTTTTT. Protein: CASSVGIGEEEKLFF.

J is TRBJ2-5 and V is TRBV5-6; a weak D match, TRBD1 (6 bases). Between the trimmed V and J ends, which lost 2 bases and 2 bases, there was a span of 10 bases. Germline-derived CDR1 and CDR2 are SGHDT and YYEEEE. This CDR3 has 14 residues. In nucleotides, the CDR3 is TGTGCCAGCAGCTTACAGGGTTGGCAAGAGACCCAGTACTTC. This codes for CASSLQGWQETQYF.